Listed here are 9 T cell receptor beta chains from one sample, sequenced in a study of PD-L1 blockade in urothelial cancer. Clones were read by immunoSEQ multiplex PCR, and TCRdb kept only the in-frame ones, dropping some. The table has 35,000 or so clones, just over 35% seen once. The sequences come from tumor tissue, collected before atezolizumab (anti-PD-L1) treatment. The receptors stem from a man in his 60s with urothelial cancer.

This clone was picked up one time. The chain couples TRBV9 to TRBJ2-1; the match to TRBD2 covers 15 bases. There are 17 residues in the CDR3. The J segment lost 9 bases and the V segment lost 4 bases, leaving 11 bases of the junction unmatched. Germline V gene data show CDR1 as SGDLS and CDR2 as YYNGEE. CDR3 bases: TGTGCCAGCAGCCTTAGTCCCAGGACTAGCGGGGGGGTTGAGCAGTTCTTC. This sequence encodes CASSLSPRTSGGVEQFF.

This clone showed up many times. The V gene is TRBV11-3, the J gene TRBJ1-3; D is uncertain. The V gene lost 3 bases and the J gene lost 2 bases, with 8 bases spanning the gap. Germline lookup yields CDR1 SGHNT and CDR2 YENEEA. The CDR3 has 14 residues. This chain's CDR3 is CASSFRLTGNTIYF. DNA for the CDR3: TGTGCCAGCAGCTTCCGGCTTACTGGAAACACCATATATTTT.

This clone was counted only a few times. In nucleotides, the CDR3 is TGTGCCAGCAGCTTTCCCGGGGCGAAGAACATTCAGTACTTC. Its protein product is CASSFPGAKNIQYF. The chain links TRBV11-3 to TRBJ2-4, with D tentatively TRBD1 or TRBD2 (5 bases each). From germline, CDR1 is SGHNT and CDR2 YENEEA. The CDR3 extends over 14 amino acids. Trimming shortened V by 3 bases and J by 7 bases, and 13 bases separated the two germline ends.

V usage is TRBV12-5 and J usage is TRBJ2-2; no clear D. Between the trimmed V and J ends, which lost 7 bases and 7 bases, there was a span of 7 bases. Germline V gene lookup returns CDR1 LGHNT and CDR2 FRNRAP. This CDR3 is 11 amino acids long. DNA for the CDR3: TGTGCTAGTGCTGAGGTCGGGGAGCTGTTTTTT. Its protein is CASAEVGELFF.

By sample fraction, this clone is medium-sized (0.01 to 0.1%). The V call is TRBV29-1, the J call TRBJ2-7, with 7 bases identical to TRBD1. CDR3 length: 14 residues. V lost 7 bases and J lost 6; bases outside the gene matches: 15. CDR1 is SQVTM and CDR2 is ANQGSEA in the germline V gene. The CDR3 nucleotides read TGCAGCGCCGTGCCCCCGACAGGGAGATTCGAGCAGTACTTC. Translating gives CSAVPPTGRFEQYF.

Only one count was recorded for this clone. This chain connects TRBV29-1 to TRBJ1-2, with D perhaps matching TRBD1 (5 bases). V was clipped by 3 bases and J by 4 bases, with 9 bases between them. CDR1 and CDR2 from the germline V gene are SQVTM and ANQGSEA. The CDR3 runs 12 residues. This CDR3 reads CSVDQGSYGYTF. The CDR3 DNA reads as TGCAGCGTTGATCAGGGAAGCTATGGCTACACCTTC.

The chain links TRBV19 to TRBJ1-4; tentatively, D is TRBD1 (5 bases). The CDR3 consists of 14 residues. CDR1 LNHDA and CDR2 SQIVND come from the germline V gene (reference sequence). V was trimmed by 6 bases and J by 0 bases, leaving 8 bases between them. The CDR3 DNA sequence: TGTGCCAGTAGGCAACAGGCAACTAATGAAAAACTGTTTTTT. This sequence encodes CASRQQATNEKLFF.

This chain uses TRBV4-1 with TRBJ1-3, with D hard to call. There are 16 residues in the CDR3. The ends were cut back, 0 bases at V and 0 bases at J, with 9 bases in the middle. The germline V gene encodes CDR1 MGHRA and CDR2 YSYEKL. Here the CDR3 DNA reads TGCGCCAGCAGCCAAGAATGGCCGAGCTCTGGAAACACCATATATTTT. Its protein product is CASSQEWPSSGNTIYF.

In its sample, this clone was seen a few times. This rearrangement joins TRBV5-1 to TRBJ2-1; 12 bases are shared with TRBD2. CDR1 is SGHRS, CDR2 YFSETQ, per germline. The ends lost 0 bases at V and 8 bases at J; junction bases unmatched: 12. CDR3 length equals 18 residues. The CDR3 spells CASSLGRASGGAIHEQFF. In nucleotides, the CDR3 is TGCGCCAGCAGCTTGGGCCGGGCTAGCGGGGGGGCCATCCATGAGCAGTTCTTC. Full variable domain (outside the CDR3, taken from reference TRBV5-1 and TRBJ2-1): KAGVTQTPRYLIKTRGQQVTLSCSPISGHRSVSWYQQTPGQGLQFLFEYFSETQRNKGNFPGRFSGRQFSNSRSEMNVSTLELGDSALYLCASSLGRASGGAIHEQFFGPGTRLTVL.